This T cell receptor beta chain originates from a study of blood T cell repertoires in COVID-19. Here immunoSEQ multiplex PCR was the method, and the copy in TCRdb shows in-frame clones only, minus some. The sample comprises 350,000 to 400,000 clones, around 87% of which are singletons, and roughly 0.99% rests with the top ten. Each recovered donor of Cohort 3 presented with two negative PCRs, clearance, or symptom resolution. V gave up 2 bases and J gave up 4 bases, with 9 bases separating them. CDR3 length: 13 residues. The germline CDR1 and CDR2 sequences are MNHNS and SASEGT. The TCR was taken from a man younger than 35 who had recovered from COVID-19. Sequences were obtained from PBMCs or T cells enriched from blood (not recorded which). This rearrangement joins TRBV6-1 to TRBJ2-7; D gene ambiguous. The CDR3 reads CASSEPERYEQYF. CDR3 in DNA: TGTGCCAGCAGTGAACCAGAGCGTTACGAGCAGTACTTC.